This TCR beta chain was identified in a study of CD8 T cells in ankylosing spondylitis. Notes on the study in general: Within ankylosing spondylitis blood, a TCR beta motif made up of eight highly homologous variants appeared to be characteristic. Reportedly, matched ankylosing spondylitis synovial fluid was significantly enriched for disease-linked clones.

V lost 6 bases and J lost 5; bases outside the gene matches: 4. The CDR3 extends over 13 amino acids. Germline V CDR1 and CDR2: SNHLY, FYNNEI. This clonotype was picked up many times. What it recognizes is unknown. TCR beta libraries were made by quantitative 5'-RACE with molecular barcodes. One entry per CDR3 protein, called by TCRdb with MiXCR from the 5' RACE reads. Here the sample spans 150,000 to 200,000 distinct CDR3 sequences, around 16% being singletons. V gene TRBV2 combines with J gene TRBJ2-5; 9 bases agree with TRBD1. The receptor was derived from a male donor with ankylosing spondylitis or in good health (not recorded which). The sequencing input was blood, either unsorted or a sorted T cell fraction (not recorded which). The CDR3 DNA follows: TGTGCCAGCAGACGGACAGGGGATGAGACCCAGTACTTC. Translation: CASRRTGDETQYF.